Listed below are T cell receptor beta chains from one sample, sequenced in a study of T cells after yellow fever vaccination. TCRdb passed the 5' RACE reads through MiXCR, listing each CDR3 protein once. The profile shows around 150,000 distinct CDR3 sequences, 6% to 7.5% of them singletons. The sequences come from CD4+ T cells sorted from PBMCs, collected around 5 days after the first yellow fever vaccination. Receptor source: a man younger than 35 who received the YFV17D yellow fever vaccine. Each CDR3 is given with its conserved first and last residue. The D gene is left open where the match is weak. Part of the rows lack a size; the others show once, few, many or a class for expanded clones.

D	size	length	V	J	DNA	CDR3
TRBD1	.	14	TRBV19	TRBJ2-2	TGTGCCAGTAGCCCAGACAGGGCGGTCGGGGAGCTGTTTTTT	CASSPDRAVGELFF
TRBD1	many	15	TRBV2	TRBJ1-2	TGTGCCCATGCTCGCAACAGGGGCGAGGTCGGTGGCTACACCTTC	CAHARNRGEVGGYTF
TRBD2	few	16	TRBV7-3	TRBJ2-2	TGTGCCAGCAGCTTCGCGGGGGGGTCGAACACCGGGGAGCTGTTTTTT	CASSFAGGSNTGELFF
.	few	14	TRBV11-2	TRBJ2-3	TGTGCCAGCAGCGAGGGAGGTCGCACAGATACGCAGTATTTT	CASSEGGRTDTQYF
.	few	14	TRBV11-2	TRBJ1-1	TGTGCCAGCACCCACAGGGACATGAACACTGAAGCTTTCTTT	CASTHRDMNTEAFF
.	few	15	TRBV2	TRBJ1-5	TGTGCCAGCAGTGAAGTTGGGGGCGCGTGGCAGCCCCAGCATTTT	CASSEVGGAWQPQHF
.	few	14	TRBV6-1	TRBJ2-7	TGTGCCAGCAGCCTCTATATCAAGGCCTACGAGCAGTACTTC	CASSLYIKAYEQYF
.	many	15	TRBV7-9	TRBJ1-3	TGTGCCAGCAGCCGAGGAGGGGCCTCTGGAAACACCATATATTTT	CASSRGGASGNTIYF
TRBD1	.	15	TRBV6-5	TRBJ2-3	TGTGCCAGCAGCTACAGGGGTTCCCCCACAGATACGCAGTATTTT	CASSYRGSPTDTQYF
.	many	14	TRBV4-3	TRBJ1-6	TGCGCCAGCAGCCAAGGGTCGATCGGGTCACCCCTCCACTTT	CASSQGSIGSPLHF
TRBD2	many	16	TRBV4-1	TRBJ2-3	TGCGCCAGCAGCCAGTTACTAGCGGGGGGTCGAGATACGCGGTATTTT	CASSQLLAGGRDTRYF
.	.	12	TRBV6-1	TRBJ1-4	TGTGCCAGCGTTAGTTTAGAAGAAAAACTGTTTTTT	CASVSLEEKLFF
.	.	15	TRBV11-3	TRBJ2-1	TGTGCCAGCAGCTTAGTACAGGGTAGTTTTAATGAGCAGTTCTTC	CASSLVQGSFNEQFF
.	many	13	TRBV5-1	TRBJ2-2	TGCGCCAGCACCCCGGAGGTTTCCGGGGAGCTGTTTTTT	CASTPEVSGELFF
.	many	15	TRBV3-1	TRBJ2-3	TGTGCCAGCAGCCAAGATTCGAAGGCTCCCGATACGCAGTATTTT	CASSQDSKAPDTQYF
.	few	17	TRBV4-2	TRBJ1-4	TGTGCCAGCAGCCAAACGGAGGTTAGGACTTCTAATGAAAAACTGTTTTTT	CASSQTEVRTSNEKLFF
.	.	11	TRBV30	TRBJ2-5	TGTGCCTGGAGTAGGGTGGAGACCCAGTACTTC	CAWSRVETQYF
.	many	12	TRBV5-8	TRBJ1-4	TGTGCCAGCAGCTCCCGCGCTGAAAAACTGTTTTTT	CASSSRAEKLFF
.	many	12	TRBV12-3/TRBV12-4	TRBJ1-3	TGTGCCAGCAGTTTGGTAGGAAACACCATATATTTT	CASSLVGNTIYF
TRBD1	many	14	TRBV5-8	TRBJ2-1	TGTGCCAGCAGCCGGGACAGCTCCTACAATGAGCAGTTCTTC	CASSRDSSYNEQFF
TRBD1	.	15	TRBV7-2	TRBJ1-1	TGTGCCAGCAGCCTGACCGGGACAGGGGAGGATGAAGCTTTCTTT	CASSLTGTGEDEAFF
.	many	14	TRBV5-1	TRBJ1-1	TGCGCCAGCAGCTCGACAGGAGTCAGCACTGAAGCTTTCTTT	CASSSTGVSTEAFF
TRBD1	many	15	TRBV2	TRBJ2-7	TGTGCCAGCAGTGAAGGCGGGACAGGGTCCTACGAGCAGTACTTC	CASSEGGTGSYEQYF
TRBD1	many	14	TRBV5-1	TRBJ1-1	TGCGCCAGCAGCTCGCAGGGGGGACGCACTGAAGCTTTCTTT	CASSSQGGRTEAFF
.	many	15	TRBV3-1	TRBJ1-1	TGTGCCAGCAGCCAAGAAGCGACTCCGAACACTGAAGCTTTCTTT	CASSQEATPNTEAFF
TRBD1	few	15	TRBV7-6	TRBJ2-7	TGTGCCAGCAGCTTACCCGACAGGGGGCCGGACGAGCAGTACTTC	CASSLPDRGPDEQYF
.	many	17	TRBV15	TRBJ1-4	TGTGCCACCAGCAGAGATCTAGGGACTGCAACTAATGAAAAACTGTTTTTT	CATSRDLGTATNEKLFF
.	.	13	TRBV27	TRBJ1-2	TGTGCCAGCAAAGGTTGGGGTCGGGAAGGCTACACCTTC	CASKGWGREGYTF
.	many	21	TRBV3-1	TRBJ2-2	TGTGCCAGCAGCCCTACCCCGGGCACCACCAGGAGAAGTACAAACACCGGGGAGCTGTTTTTT	CASSPTPGTTRRSTNTGELFF
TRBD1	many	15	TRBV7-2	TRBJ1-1	TGTGCCAGCAGCTTGACCCCCGGGACAGGATATGAAGCTTTCTTT	CASSLTPGTGYEAFF
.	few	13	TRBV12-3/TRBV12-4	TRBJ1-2	TGTGCCAGCAGACGGACGGAAAGGAATGGCTACACCTTC	CASRRTERNGYTF
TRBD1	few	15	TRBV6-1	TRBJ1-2	TGTGCCAGCACAACCGGGACAGGGGGTAGCTATGGCTACACCTTC	CASTTGTGGSYGYTF
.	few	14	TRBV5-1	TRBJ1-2	TGCGCCAGCAGCTTGGCCCCCAGAACGGACGGCTACACCTTC	CASSLAPRTDGYTF
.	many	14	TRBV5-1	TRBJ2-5	TGCGCCAGCCGTTCAGGACGAGACCAAGAGACCCAGTACTTC	CASRSGRDQETQYF
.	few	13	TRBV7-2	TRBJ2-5	TGTGCCAGCAGCTTTAGGTATCAAGAGACCCAGTACTTC	CASSFRYQETQYF
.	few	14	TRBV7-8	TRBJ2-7	TGTGCCAGCAGCACCAGGGACCTGTCCTACGAGCAGTACTTC	CASSTRDLSYEQYF
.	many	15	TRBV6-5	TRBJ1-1	TGTGCCAGCAGTTACATCGGACAGATGAACACTGAAGCTTTCTTT	CASSYIGQMNTEAFF
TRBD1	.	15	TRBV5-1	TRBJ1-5	TGCGCCAGCAGCCCCTGGGGACAGGGTGATCAGCCCCAGCATTTT	CASSPWGQGDQPQHF
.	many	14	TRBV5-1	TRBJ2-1	TGCGCCAGCAGTTCCGGATCCCCCAACAATGAGCAGTTCTTC	CASSSGSPNNEQFF
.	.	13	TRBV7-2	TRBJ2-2	TGTGCCAGCAGCCCCGGGCCGCCCGGGGAGCTGTTTTTT	CASSPGPPGELFF
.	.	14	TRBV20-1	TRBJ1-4	TGCAGTGCTAGAGATTTCCGACTTGGTGAAAAACTGTTTTTT	CSARDFRLGEKLFF
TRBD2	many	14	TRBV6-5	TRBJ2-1	TGTGCCAGCAGTTATGTTGCGGGGGGGAATGAGCAGTTCTTC	CASSYVAGGNEQFF
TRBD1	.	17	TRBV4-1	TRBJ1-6	TGCGCCAGCAGCCAAGCCCCAGGGGACAGGGGTCGATGGACCCTCCACTTT	CASSQAPGDRGRWTLHF
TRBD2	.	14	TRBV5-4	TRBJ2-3	TGTGCCAGCAGCACGGGACTAAGAACAGATACGCAGTATTTT	CASSTGLRTDTQYF
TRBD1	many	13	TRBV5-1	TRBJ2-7	TGCGCCAGCAGTATCCAGGGGGCTGACGAGCAGTACTTC	CASSIQGADEQYF
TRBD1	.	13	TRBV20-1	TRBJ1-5	TGCAGTGCCATAGGACAGGGAAATCAGCCCCAGCATTTT	CSAIGQGNQPQHF
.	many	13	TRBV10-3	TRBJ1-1	TGTGCCATCAGTGGACCAGCGAACACTGAAGCTTTCTTT	CAISGPANTEAFF